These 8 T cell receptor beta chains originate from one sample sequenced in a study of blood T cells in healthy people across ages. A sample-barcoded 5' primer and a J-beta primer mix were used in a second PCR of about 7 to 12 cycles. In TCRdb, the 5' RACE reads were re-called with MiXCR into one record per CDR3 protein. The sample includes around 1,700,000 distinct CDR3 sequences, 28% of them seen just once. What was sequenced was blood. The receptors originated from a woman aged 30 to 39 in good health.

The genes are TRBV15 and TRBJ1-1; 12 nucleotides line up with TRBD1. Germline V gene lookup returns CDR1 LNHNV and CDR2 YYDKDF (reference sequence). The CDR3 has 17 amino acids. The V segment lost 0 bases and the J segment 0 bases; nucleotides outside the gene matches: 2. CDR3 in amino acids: CATSREGQGAMNTEAFF. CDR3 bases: TGTGCCACCAGCAGAGAGGGACAGGGGGCAATGAACACTGAAGCTTTCTTT.

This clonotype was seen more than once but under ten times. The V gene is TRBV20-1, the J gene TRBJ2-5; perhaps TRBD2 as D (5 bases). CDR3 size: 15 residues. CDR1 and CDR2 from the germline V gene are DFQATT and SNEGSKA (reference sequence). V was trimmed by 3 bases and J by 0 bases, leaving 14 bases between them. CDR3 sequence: CSASNGGLYQETQYF. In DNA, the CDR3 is TGCAGTGCTAGTAACGGAGGATTATACCAAGAGACCCAGTACTTC.

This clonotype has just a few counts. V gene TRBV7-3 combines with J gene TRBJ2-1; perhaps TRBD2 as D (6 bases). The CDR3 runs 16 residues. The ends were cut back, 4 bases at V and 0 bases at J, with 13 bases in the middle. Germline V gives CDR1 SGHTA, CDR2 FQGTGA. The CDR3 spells CASSSEGGVSYNEQFF. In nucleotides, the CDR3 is TGTGCCAGCAGCTCCGAAGGAGGGGTCTCCTACAATGAGCAGTTCTTC.

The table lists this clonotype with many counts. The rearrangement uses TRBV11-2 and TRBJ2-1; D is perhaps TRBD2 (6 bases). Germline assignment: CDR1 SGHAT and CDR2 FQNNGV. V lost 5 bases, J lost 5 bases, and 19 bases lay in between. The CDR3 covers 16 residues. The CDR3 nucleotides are TGTGCCAGCAGCGCCCGCCGGGACTTTACTGACAATGAGCAGTTCTTC. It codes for CASSARRDFTDNEQFF.

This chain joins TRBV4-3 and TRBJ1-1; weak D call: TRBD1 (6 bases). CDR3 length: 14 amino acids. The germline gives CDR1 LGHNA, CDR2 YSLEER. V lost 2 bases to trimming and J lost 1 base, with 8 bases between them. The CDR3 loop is CASSQLRGNTEAFF. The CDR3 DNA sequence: TGCGCCAGCAGCCAACTCAGGGGGAACACTGAAGCTTTCTTT.

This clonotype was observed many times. The DNA for the CDR3 is TGTGCCAGCAGGACTAGCGTGCAAGAGACCCAGTACTTC. It codes for CASRTSVQETQYF. The chain joins TRBV12-3 or TRBV12-4 to TRBJ2-5; 8 bases are shared with TRBD2. The CDR3 extends over 13 amino acids. Trimming at V came to 6 bases and at J to 2 bases, leaving 2 bases not matched to a gene.

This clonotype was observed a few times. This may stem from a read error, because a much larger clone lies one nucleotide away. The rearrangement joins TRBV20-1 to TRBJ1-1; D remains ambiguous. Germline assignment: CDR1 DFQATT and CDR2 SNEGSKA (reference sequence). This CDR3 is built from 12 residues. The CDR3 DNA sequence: TGCAGCAGCTTGAAAGGGAACACTGTAGCTTTCTTT. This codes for CSSLKGNTVAFF.

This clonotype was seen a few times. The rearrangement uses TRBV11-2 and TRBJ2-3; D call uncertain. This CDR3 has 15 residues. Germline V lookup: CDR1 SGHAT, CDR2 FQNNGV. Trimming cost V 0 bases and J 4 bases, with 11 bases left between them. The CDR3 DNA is TGTGCCAGCAGCTTAGATGGCAACGGTCCAGATACGCAGTATTTT. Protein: CASSLDGNGPDTQYF. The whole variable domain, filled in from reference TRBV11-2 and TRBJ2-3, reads EAGVAQSPRYKIIEKRQSVAFWCNPISGHATLYWYQQILGQGPKLLIQFQNNGVVDDSQLPKDRFSAERLKGVDSTLKIQPAKLEDSAVYLCASSLDGNGPDTQYFGPGTRLTVL.